This TCR beta chain came from a study of T cells after yellow fever vaccination. In the study overall: It was SMART-Seq v4 Ultra Low Input that prepared the fractions with low cell numbers.

After removal of 3 bases from V and 7 bases from J, the junction contained 5 bases not matched to a gene. CDR3 length equals 14 residues. Each CDR3 protein is one row after TCRdb ran MiXCR on the 5' RACE reads. The sample carries 50,000 to 65,000 distinct CDR3 sequences, 6.5% to 8.5% recorded once. This clonotype came up a few times. Study-wide results and caveats: Re-detected after boosting: most primary clones, 96% of CD4 and less than 90% of CD8. A weaker secondary response peaked on day 5, the primary on day 15.

The sequence came from a man aged 18 to 29 who received the YFV17D yellow fever vaccine. Source: CD8+ T cells not binding an NS4B(214-222) dextramer, sorted from PBMCs, taken about 49 days after the first yellow fever vaccination. V gene TRBV12-3 or TRBV12-4 combines with J gene TRBJ2-1; TRBD2 matches at 8 bases. The CDR3 nucleotides read TGTGCCAGCAGTTTGGGACTAGGACAAAATGAGCAGTTCTTC. The encoded protein is CASSLGLGQNEQFF.